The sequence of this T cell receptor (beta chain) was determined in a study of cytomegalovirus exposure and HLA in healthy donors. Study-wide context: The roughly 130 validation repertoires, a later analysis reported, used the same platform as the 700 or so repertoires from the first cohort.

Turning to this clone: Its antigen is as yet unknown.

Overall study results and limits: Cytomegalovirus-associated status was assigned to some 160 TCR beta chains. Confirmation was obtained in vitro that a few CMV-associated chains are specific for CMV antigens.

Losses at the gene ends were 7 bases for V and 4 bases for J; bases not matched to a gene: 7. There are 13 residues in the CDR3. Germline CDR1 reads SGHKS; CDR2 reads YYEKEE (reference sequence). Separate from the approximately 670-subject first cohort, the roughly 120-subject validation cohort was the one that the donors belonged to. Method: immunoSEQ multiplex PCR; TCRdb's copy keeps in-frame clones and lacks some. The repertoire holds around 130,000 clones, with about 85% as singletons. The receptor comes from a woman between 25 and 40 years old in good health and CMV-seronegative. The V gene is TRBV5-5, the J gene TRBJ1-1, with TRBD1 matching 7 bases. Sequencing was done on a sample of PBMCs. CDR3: CASFAQGVTEAFF. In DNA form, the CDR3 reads TGTGCCAGCTTCGCGCAGGGGGTCACTGAAGCTTTCTTT.